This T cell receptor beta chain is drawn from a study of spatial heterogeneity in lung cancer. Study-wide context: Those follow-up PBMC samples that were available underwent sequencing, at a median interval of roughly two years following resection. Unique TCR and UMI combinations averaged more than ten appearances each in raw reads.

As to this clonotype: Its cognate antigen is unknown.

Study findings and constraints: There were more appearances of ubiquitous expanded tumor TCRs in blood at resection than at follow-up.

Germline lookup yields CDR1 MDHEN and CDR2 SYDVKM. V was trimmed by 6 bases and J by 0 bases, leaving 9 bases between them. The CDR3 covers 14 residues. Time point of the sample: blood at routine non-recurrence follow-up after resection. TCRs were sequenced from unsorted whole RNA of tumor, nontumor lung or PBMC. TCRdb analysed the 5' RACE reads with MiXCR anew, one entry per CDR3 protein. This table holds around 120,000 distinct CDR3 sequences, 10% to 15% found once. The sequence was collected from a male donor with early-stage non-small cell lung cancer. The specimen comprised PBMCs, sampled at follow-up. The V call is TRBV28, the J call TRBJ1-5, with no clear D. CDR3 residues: CASRRQNSNQPQHF. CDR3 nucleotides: TGTGCCAGCAGGAGACAAAATAGCAATCAGCCCCAGCATTTT. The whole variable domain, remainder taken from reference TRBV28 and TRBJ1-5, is DVKVTQSSRYLVKRTGEKVFLECVQDMDHENMFWYRQDPGLGLRLIYFSYDVKMKEKGDIPEGYSVSREKKERFSLILESASTNQTSMYLCASRRQNSNQPQHFGDGTRLSIL.